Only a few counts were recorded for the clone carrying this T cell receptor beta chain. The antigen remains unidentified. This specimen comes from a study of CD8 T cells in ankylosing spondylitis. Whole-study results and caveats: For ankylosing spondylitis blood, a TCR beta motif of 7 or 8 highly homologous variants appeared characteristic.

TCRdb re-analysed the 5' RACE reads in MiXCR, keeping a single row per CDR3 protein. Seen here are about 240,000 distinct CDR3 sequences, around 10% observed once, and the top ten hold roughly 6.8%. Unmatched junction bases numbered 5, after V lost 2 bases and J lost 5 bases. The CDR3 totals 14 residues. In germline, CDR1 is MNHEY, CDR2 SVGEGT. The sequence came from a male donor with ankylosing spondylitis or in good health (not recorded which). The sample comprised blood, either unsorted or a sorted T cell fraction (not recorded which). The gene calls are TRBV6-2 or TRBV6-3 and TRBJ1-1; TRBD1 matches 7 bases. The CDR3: CASSYARGATEAFF. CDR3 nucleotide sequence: TGTGCCAGCAGTTACGCCAGGGGGGCGACTGAAGCTTTCTTT.